Sequencing of this T cell receptor (beta chain) was carried out in a study of cytomegalovirus exposure and HLA in healthy donors. On the study more broadly: The same platform was used for the 120 validation repertoires and the 600 to 850 first-cohort repertoires, a later analysis reported.

Repertoires were generated with immunoSEQ multiplex PCR, while TCRdb's copy carries only in-frame clones and drops some. The sample lists under 200,000 clones; roughly nine tenths were seen once. As concerns this clone: Antigen: not known.

Findings and caveats of the study: A few chains linked to CMV were shown in vitro to be specific for CMV antigens. Usually a TCR sequence was rare, but some public TCRs were found in many donors.

The CDR3 runs 16 residues. The V and J ends lost 4 bases and 4 bases respectively, with 16 bases between them. Germline assignment: CDR1 SNHLY and CDR2 FYNNEI. Sequencing was carried out using PBMCs. This chain links TRBV2 with TRBJ2-2; D possibly corresponds to TRBD2 (5 bases). This TCR derives from a woman aged 30 to 39 in good health and CMV-seronegative. The DNA of the CDR3 is TGTGCCAGCAGTGCTATGAGGGTCGGTAGCACCGGGGAGCTGTTTTTT. This translates into CASSAMRVGSTGELFF.